These 5 T cell receptor beta chains were sequenced from one sample in a study of cytomegalovirus exposure and HLA in healthy donors. Both 60 Vbeta primers and 13 Jbeta primers went into the PCR. Here immunoSEQ multiplex PCR was the method, and the copy in TCRdb shows in-frame clones only, minus some. The sample shows approximately 290,000 clones, under 90% of them seen only once. The sample consisted of PBMCs. Receptors originate from a girl aged 2-9 years in good health and CMV-seronegative.

In this sample, this clone turned up once. The V gene is TRBV2, the J gene TRBJ2-1, with TRBD1 matching 7 bases. J gave up 0 bases and V 5 bases, and 1 base lay outside the gene matches. Germline V lookup: CDR1 SNHLY, CDR2 FYNNEI. The CDR3 is 14 amino acids. The CDR3 DNA is TGTGCCAGCAGTCCAGGGGGCTCCTACAATGAGCAGTTCTTC. Its protein is CASSPGGSYNEQFF.

The gene calls are TRBV19 and TRBJ2-5; a possible D gene is TRBD2 (6 bases). Germline assignment: CDR1 LNHDA and CDR2 SQIVND (reference sequence). The CDR3 runs to 13 residues. V was clipped by 7 bases and J by 7 bases, with 16 bases between them. CDR3 protein: CASKKDGRGTQYF. The CDR3 coding sequence is TGTGCCAGTAAAAAAGACGGGCGGGGGACCCAGTACTTC.

This clone appeared a single time. The CDR3 DNA sequence: TGTGCCAGCAGTTCTCGGACAGGAGTCGTCGCTAACTATGGCTACACCTTC. Residues: CASSSRTGVVANYGYTF. The chain combines TRBV27 with TRBJ1-2, with TRBD1 identical over 7 bases. CDR1 is MNHEY, CDR2 SMNVEV, per germline (reference sequence). The CDR3 runs 17 residues. The ends lost 4 bases at V and 0 bases at J; junction bases unmatched: 11.

Worth noting for this clone: Its ends do not fully match the called genes, so a read error is possible. Other DNA sequences within the sample encode an identical CDR3. The CDR3 sequence is CASSEQGVGNSPLHF. The CDR3 DNA reads as TGTGCCAGCAGTGAGCAGGGGGTAGGAAATTCGCCCCTCCACTTT. This sequence joins TRBV2 and TRBJ1-6, with 7 bases matching TRBD1. Germline V gene lookup returns CDR1 SNHLY and CDR2 FYNNEI. The CDR3 has 15 residues.

The V gene is TRBV10-3, the J gene TRBJ2-1; TRBD2 agrees at 9 bases. This CDR3 spans 18 amino acids. From germline, CDR1 is ENHRY and CDR2 SYGVKD. The trim removed 4 bases at V and 1 base at J, leaving 11 bases unmatched. DNA of the CDR3: TGTGCCATCAGTGCGGCGGCGGCGGGAGGGGAGTCCTACAATGAGCAGTTCTTC. Translated, it gives CAISAAAAGGESYNEQFF.